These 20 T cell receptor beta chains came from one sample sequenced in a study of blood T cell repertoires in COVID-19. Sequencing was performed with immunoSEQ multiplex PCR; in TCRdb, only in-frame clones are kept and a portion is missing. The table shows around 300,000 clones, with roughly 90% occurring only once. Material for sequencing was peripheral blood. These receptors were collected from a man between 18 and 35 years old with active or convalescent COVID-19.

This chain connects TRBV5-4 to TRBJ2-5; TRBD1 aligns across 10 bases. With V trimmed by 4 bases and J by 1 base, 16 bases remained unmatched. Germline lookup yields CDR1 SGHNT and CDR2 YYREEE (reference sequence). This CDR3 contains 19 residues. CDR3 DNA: TGTGCCAGCAGCGGTCGGGGGGACAGGGGCCCCCTTTCCCAAGAGACCCAGTACTTC. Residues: CASSGRGDRGPLSQETQYF.

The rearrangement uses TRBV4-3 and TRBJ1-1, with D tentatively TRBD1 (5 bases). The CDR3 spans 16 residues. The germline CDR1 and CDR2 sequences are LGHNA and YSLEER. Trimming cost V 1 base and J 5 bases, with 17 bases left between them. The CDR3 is CASSQGLVGQKTEAFF. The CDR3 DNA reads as TGCGCCAGCAGCCAAGGGTTAGTGGGGCAGAAGACTGAAGCTTTCTTT.

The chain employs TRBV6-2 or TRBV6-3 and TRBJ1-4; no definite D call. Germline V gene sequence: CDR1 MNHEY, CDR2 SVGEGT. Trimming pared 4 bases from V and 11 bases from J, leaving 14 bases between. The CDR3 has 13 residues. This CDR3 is CASSLSGLRKLFF. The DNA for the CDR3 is TGTGCCAGCAGTTTATCAGGCCTTCGGAAACTGTTTTTT.

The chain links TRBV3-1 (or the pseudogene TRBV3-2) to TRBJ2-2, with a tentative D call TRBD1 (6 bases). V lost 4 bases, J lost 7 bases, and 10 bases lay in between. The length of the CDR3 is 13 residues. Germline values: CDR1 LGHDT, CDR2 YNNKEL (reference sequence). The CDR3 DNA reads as TGTGCCAGCAGCCGATTAGGGGGCGGGGAGCTGTTTTTT. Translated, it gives CASSRLGGGELFF.

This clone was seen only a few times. The CDR3 region is CASSVLAGNQETQYF. As DNA, the CDR3 is TGTGCCAGCAGCGTTCTAGCGGGTAACCAAGAGACCCAGTACTTC. The chain links TRBV9 to TRBJ2-5; 8 positions match TRBD2. Per germline, CDR1 SGDLS and CDR2 YYNGEE. V gave up 2 bases and J gave up 0 bases; unmatched junction bases: 3. The CDR3 has 15 residues.

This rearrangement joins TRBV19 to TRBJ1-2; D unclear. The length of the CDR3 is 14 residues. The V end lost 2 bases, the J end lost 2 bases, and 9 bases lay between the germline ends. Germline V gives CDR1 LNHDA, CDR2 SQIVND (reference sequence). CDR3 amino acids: CASSIRQANYGYTF. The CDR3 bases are TGTGCCAGTAGTATAAGGCAGGCGAACTATGGCTACACCTTC.

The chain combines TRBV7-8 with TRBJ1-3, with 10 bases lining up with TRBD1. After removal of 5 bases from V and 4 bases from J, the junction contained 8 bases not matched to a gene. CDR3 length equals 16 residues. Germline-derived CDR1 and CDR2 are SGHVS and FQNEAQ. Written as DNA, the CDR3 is TGTGCCAGCAGCCCCACCGGGACAGGGGTCGGAAACACCATATATTTT. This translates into CASSPTGTGVGNTIYF.

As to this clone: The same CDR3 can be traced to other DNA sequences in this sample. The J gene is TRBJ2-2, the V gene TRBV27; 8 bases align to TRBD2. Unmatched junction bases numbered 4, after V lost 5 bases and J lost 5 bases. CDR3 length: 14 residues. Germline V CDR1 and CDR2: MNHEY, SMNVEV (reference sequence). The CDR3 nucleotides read TGTGCCAGCAGTCCGGGACTAGGTACCGGGGAGCTGTTTTTT. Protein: CASSPGLGTGELFF.

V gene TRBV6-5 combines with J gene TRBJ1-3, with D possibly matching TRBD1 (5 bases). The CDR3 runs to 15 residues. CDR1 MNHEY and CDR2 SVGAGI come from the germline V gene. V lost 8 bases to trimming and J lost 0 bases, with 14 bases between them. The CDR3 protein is CASRSGMSSGNTIYF. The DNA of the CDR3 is TGTGCCAGCCGGTCAGGGATGAGCTCTGGAAACACCATATATTTT.

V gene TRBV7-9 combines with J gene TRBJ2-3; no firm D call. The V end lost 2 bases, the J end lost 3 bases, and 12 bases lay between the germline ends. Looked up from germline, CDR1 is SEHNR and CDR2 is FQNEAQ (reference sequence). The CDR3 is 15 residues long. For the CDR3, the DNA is TGTGCCAGCAGCTTACTAGGTTCCCTTACAGATACGCAGTATTTT. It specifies CASSLLGSLTDTQYF.

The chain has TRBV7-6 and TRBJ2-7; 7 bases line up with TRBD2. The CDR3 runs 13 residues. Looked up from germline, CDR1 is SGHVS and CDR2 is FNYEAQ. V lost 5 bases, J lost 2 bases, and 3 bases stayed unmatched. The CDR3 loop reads CASSTLAAYEQYF. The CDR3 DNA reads TGTGCCAGCAGCACTCTAGCGGCCTACGAGCAGTACTTC.

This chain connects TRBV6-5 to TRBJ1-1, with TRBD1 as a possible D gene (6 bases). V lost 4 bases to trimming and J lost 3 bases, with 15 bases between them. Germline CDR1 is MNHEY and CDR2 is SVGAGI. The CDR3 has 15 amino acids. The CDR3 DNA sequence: TGTGCCAGCAGTTCCAGGGGAGGGGTTGACACTGAAGCTTTCTTT. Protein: CASSSRGGVDTEAFF.

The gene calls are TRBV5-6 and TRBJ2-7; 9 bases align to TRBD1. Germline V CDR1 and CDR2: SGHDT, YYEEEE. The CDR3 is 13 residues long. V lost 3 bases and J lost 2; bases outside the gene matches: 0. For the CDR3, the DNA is TGTGCCAGCAGCTGGGACAGGGCCTACGAGCAGTACTTC. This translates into CASSWDRAYEQYF. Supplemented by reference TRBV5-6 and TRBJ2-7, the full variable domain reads DAGVTQSPTHLIKTRGQQVTLRCSPKSGHDTVSWYQQALGQGPQFIFQYYEEEERQRGNFPDRFSGHQFPNYSSELNVNALLLGDSALYLCASSWDRAYEQYFGPGTRLTVT.

The CDR3 nucleotides are TGCGCCAGCAGACCCGGGACAGGGCGAGTCGACACTGAAGCTTTCTTT. Protein product: CASRPGTGRVDTEAFF. V gene TRBV5-1 combines with J gene TRBJ1-1; TRBD1 matches at 9 bases. Germline-derived CDR1 and CDR2 are SGHRS and YFSETQ. CDR3 size: 16 residues. Unmatched junction bases numbered 11, after V lost 5 bases and J lost 3 bases.

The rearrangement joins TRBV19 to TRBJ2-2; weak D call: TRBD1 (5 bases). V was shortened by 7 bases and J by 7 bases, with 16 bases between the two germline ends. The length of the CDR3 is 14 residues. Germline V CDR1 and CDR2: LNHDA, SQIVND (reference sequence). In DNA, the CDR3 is TGTGCCAGTATACAGCAGGGCCTGGACGGGGAGCTGTTTTTT. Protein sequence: CASIQQGLDGELFF.

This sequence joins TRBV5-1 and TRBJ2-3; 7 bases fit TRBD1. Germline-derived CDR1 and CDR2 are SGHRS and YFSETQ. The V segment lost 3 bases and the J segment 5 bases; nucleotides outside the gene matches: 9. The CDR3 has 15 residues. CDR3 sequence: CASSSSGTEGDTQYF. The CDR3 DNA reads TGCGCCAGCAGCTCTTCCGGGACAGAGGGAGATACGCAGTATTTT.

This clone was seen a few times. The CDR3 nucleotides are TGTGCCAGCAGCTTGAATCGAGGGGGCGAGGATGAAAAACTGTTTTTT. This sequence encodes CASSLNRGGEDEKLFF. V and J are TRBV5-8 and TRBJ1-4; 7 nucleotides line up with TRBD1. CDR3 length: 16 residues. The germline V gene encodes CDR1 SGHTS and CDR2 YDEGEE. The trim removed 1 base at V and 6 bases at J, leaving 9 bases unmatched.

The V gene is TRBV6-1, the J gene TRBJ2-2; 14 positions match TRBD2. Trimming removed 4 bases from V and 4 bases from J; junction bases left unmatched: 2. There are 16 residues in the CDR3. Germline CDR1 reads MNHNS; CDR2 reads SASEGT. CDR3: CASSGGLAGGTGELFF. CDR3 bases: TGTGCCAGCAGTGGAGGACTAGCGGGGGGCACCGGGGAGCTGTTTTTT.

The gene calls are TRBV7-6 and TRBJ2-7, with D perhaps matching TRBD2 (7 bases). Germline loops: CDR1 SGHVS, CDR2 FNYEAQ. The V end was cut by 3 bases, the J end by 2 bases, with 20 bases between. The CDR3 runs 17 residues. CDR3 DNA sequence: TGTGCCAGCAGCTTTAGCGTAGGGGAGGGGGGCACCTACGAGCAGTACTTC. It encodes CASSFSVGEGGTYEQYF.

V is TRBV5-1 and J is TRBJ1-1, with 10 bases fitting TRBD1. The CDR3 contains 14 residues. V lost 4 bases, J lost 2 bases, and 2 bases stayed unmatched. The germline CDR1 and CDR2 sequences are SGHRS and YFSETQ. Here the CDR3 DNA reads TGCGCCAGCAGCACGACAGGGGGCAACACTGAAGCTTTCTTT. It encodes CASSTTGGNTEAFF.